This T cell receptor (beta chain) was sequenced for a study of blood T cell repertoires in COVID-19. Across the whole study: The United States, Italy and Spain provided the acute and convalescent COVID-19 samples. PBMCs, B-cell-depleted T cells, or T cells were the source of the cDNA or gDNA that made up the material.

V lost 1 base and J lost 6, with 8 bases in between. Germline V gene lookup returns CDR1 SGHRS and CDR2 YFSETQ. The CDR3 runs to 13 residues. Methods used by the authors: The assay estimated nucleated cells by amplifying reference gene primers. Clones were sequenced by immunoSEQ multiplex PCR, and TCRdb holds only the in-frame ones, with some missing. V, J and clone size reflect that table, while D and trimming were determined from the DNA. The sample holds about 270,000 clones; 70% to 90% are singletons and the top ten take about 12%. This chain links TRBV5-1 with TRBJ2-4; D call uncertain. Material for sequencing was peripheral blood. This clonotype originated in a woman aged 25 to 39 with COVID-19, enrolled during active disease. In DNA, the CDR3 is TGCGCCAGCAGCTTGACAGATCGAAACATTCAGTACTTC. Protein: CASSLTDRNIQYF.